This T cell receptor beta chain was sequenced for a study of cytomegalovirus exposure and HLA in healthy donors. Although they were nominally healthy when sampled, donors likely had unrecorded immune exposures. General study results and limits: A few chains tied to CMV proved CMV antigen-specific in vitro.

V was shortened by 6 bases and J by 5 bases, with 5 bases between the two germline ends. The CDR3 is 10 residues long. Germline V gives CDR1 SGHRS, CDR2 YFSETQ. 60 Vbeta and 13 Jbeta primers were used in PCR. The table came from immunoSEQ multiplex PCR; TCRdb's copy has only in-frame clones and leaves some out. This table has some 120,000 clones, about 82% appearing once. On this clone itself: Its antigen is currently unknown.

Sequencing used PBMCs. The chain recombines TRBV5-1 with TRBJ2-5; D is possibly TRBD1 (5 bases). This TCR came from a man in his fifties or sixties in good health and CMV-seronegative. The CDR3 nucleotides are TGCGCCAGCAAGGGGGAGACCCAGTACTTC. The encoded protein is CASKGETQYF. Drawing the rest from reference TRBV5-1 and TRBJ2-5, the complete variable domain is KAGVTQTPRYLIKTRGQQVTLSCSPISGHRSVSWYQQTPGQGLQFLFEYFSETQRNKGNFPGRFSGRQFSNSRSEMNVSTLELGDSALYLCASKGETQYFGPGTRLLVL.